This TCR beta chain was captured by sequencing in a study of shared clonotypes between healthy human individuals. This clone turned up a few times. Distinct nucleotide sequences in the sample also encode this CDR3. Here immunoSEQ multiplex PCR was the method, and the copy in TCRdb shows in-frame clones only, minus some. The data hold 1.5 million to 2.5 million clones, with about 95% observed a single time. Naive CD8 cells, CD45RO-negative and positively selected for CCR7, excluded terminally differentiated effector memory CD45RA+ cells. The receptor comes from a young man in good health. Input material: naive CD8+ T cells sorted from blood.

The CDR3 nucleotides are TGTGCCAGCAGCTTAGAACCCAATCAGCCCCAGCATTTT. The encoded protein is CASSLEPNQPQHF. The chain links TRBV7-9 to TRBJ1-5; D is ambiguous. Germline V gene data show CDR1 as SEHNR and CDR2 as FQNEAQ (reference sequence). The CDR3 totals 13 residues. Trimming left V 1 base short and J 3 bases short, with 4 bases between. The variable domain in full, with the rest retrieved from reference TRBV7-9 and TRBJ1-5, is DTGVSQNPRHKITKRGQNVTFRCDPISEHNRLYWYRQTLGQGPEFLTYFQNEAQLEKSRLLSDRFSAERPKGSFSTLEIQRTEQGDSAMYLCASSLEPNQPQHFGDGTRLSIL.